The clone carrying this TCR beta chain showed up just a few times. Its antigen is not identified. These data belong to a study of breast tumors, draining lymph nodes, adjacent tissues. General study findings and limits: Most tumor T cells seemingly derive from lymph node, then expand in tumor. That most tumor T cells come from lymph nodes remained unproven. Luminal-like breast cancer showed significantly greater tumor-nontumor repertoire similarity than basal-like breast cancer did. Compared with lymph nodes, tumors were less diverse; compared with nontumor tissue, more.

The lymph nodes were axillary draining lymph nodes from breast cancer patients. TCRdb redid the calling of the multiplex PCR reads with MiXCR, one entry per CDR3 protein. The sample has about 200,000 distinct CDR3 sequences, under 40% seen once. The germline CDR1 and CDR2 sequences are MNHNY and SVGAGI (reference sequence). The CDR3 totals 18 residues. V lost 5 bases and J 0 bases, leaving 23 bases between the germline ends. The chain combines TRBV6-6 with TRBJ2-7; a weak D match, TRBD1 (6 bases). The receptor's source is a female donor with breast cancer. Some clones in this sample may be carry-over from other donors' samples. The sample consisted of axillary lymph node tissue. CDR3 in DNA: TGTGCCAGCAGTCACCGCAGGGCTGGGACAACTAGCTCCTACGAGCAGTACTTC. This codes for CASSHRRAGTTSSYEQYF.